This T cell receptor beta chain was sequenced in a study of cytomegalovirus exposure and HLA in healthy donors. TCRdb's table, derived via immunoSEQ multiplex PCR, lists solely in-frame clones and lacks some. The data show some 120,000 clones, 85% to 90% seen once. This CDR3 region has 16 residues. The germline V gene encodes CDR1 SGHRS and CDR2 YFSETQ. With 0 bases clipped from V and 2 bases from J, the junction kept 4 bases outside the gene matches. Sequencing input: PBMCs. The TCR was taken from a young woman in good health and CMV-seronegative. The chain employs TRBV5-1 and TRBJ2-3; 9 nucleotides align to TRBD2. The CDR3 protein is CASSLAGLAYTDTQYF. CDR3 nucleotide sequence: TGCGCCAGCAGCTTGGCAGGACTAGCGTACACAGATACGCAGTATTTT.